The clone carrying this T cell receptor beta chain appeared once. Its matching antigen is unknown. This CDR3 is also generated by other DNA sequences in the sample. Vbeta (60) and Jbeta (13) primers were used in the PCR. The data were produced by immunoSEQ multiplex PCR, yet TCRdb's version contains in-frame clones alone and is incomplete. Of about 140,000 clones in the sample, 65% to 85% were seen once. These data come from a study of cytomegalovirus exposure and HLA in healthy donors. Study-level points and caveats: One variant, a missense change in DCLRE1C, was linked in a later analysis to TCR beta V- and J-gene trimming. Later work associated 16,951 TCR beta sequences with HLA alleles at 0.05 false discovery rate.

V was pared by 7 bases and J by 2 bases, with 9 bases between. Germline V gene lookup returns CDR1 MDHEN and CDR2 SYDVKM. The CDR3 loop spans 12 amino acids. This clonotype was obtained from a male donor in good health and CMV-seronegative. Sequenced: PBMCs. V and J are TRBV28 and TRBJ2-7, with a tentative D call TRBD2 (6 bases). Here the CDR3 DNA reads TGTGCCAGCACCGGGACTGCCTACGAGCAGTACTTC. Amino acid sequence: CASTGTAYEQYF. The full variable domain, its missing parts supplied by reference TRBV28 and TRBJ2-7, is DVKVTQSSRYLVKRTGEKVFLECVQDMDHENMFWYRQDPGLGLRLIYFSYDVKMKEKGDIPEGYSVSREKKERFSLILESASTNQTSMYLCASTGTAYEQYFGPGTRLTVT.